Presented here are 14 T cell receptor beta chains from one specimen sequenced in a study of shared T cell receptors in the human thymus. TCRdb keeps only in-frame clones here, not all; method: immunoSEQ multiplex PCR. The data contain hundreds of thousands of clones, approximately 89% of them singletons. A further study also used this sample, focusing on human thymus T cells.

Input material: thymocytes. The receptors shown here come from a boy under two years old with a congenital heart defect.

The chain uses TRBV19 and TRBJ2-3; 7 nucleotides agree with TRBD2. The CDR3 has 16 amino acids. Germline CDR1 reads LNHDA; CDR2 reads SQIVND (reference sequence). V was pared by 3 bases and J by 4 bases, with 10 bases of the junction left unmatched. The DNA for the CDR3 is TGTGCCAGTAGTATCCGTTTGGCGGGGGTGGCAGATACGCAGTATTTT. Its translation: CASSIRLAGVADTQYF.

The chain combines TRBV7-2 with TRBJ2-1; 13 bases are a match to TRBD2. Germline V gene lookup returns CDR1 SGHTA and CDR2 FQGNSA. V trimming: 1 base; J trimming: 4 bases; junction bases outside the gene matches: 7. The CDR3 consists of 18 residues. The CDR3 DNA reads TGTGCCAGCAGCTTAGGGACTAGCGGGGGCTTGAGATACAATGAGCAGTTCTTC. Its translation: CASSLGTSGGLRYNEQFF.

The chain combines TRBV28 with TRBJ2-1, with a weak D call TRBD2 (6 bases). Germline CDR1 MDHEN, CDR2 SYDVKM. V was pared by 6 bases and J by 10 bases, with 19 bases between. This CDR3 has 14 amino acids. The CDR3: CASRKTGDGGEQFF. Here the CDR3 DNA reads TGTGCCAGCAGGAAGACGGGAGATGGGGGAGAGCAGTTCTTC.

CDR3 protein: CAWRRIDRDHYNEQFF. The CDR3 DNA is TGTGCCTGGAGGAGAATTGACAGGGATCACTACAATGAGCAGTTCTTC. The chain links TRBV30 to TRBJ2-1, with TRBD1 matching over 7 bases. V lost 3 bases and J lost 3; bases outside the gene matches: 11. Germline V gene sequence: CDR1 GTSNPN, CDR2 SVGIG (reference sequence). The CDR3 contains 16 residues.

This clone was detected once. The V and J genes are TRBV27 and TRBJ1-4; D is possibly TRBD1 (6 bases). This CDR3 has 14 residues. Per germline, CDR1 MNHEY and CDR2 SMNVEV (reference sequence). Trimming took 6 bases from V and 7 from J, leaving 15 bases between them. The CDR3 loop reads CASRPHREGEKLFF. In DNA form, the CDR3 reads TGTGCCAGCAGGCCCCACAGGGAGGGTGAAAAACTGTTTTTT.

The J gene is TRBJ1-2, the V gene TRBV7-2, with D possibly TRBD1 on 6 matching bases. The germline V gene encodes CDR1 SGHTA and CDR2 FQGNSA. Trimming took off 4 bases at V and 8 bases at J, with 11 bases between the two ends. The CDR3 has 12 amino acids. This CDR3 reads CASSSQGQGYTF. CDR3 sequence (DNA): TGTGCCAGCAGCTCACAGGGTCAGGGCTACACCTTC.

The chain couples TRBV5-6 to TRBJ2-7; the D gene is possibly TRBD2 (5 bases). With 0 bases removed from V and 0 bases from J, the gap between germline ends came to 10 bases. Per the germline V gene, CDR1 is SGHDT and CDR2 is YYEEEE. The CDR3 has 15 residues. In nucleotides, the CDR3 is TGTGCCAGCAGCTTGGAGCGGAGAAGCTCCTACGAGCAGTACTTC. It is translated as CASSLERRSSYEQYF. Drawing the rest from reference TRBV5-6 and TRBJ2-7, the complete variable domain is DAGVTQSPTHLIKTRGQQVTLRCSPKSGHDTVSWYQQALGQGPQFIFQYYEEEERQRGNFPDRFSGHQFPNYSSELNVNALLLGDSALYLCASSLERRSSYEQYFGPGTRLTVT.

V gene TRBV4-2 combines with J gene TRBJ2-7; 8 bases are a match to TRBD1. Unmatched junction bases numbered 9, after V lost 5 bases and J lost 6 bases. The V gene's germline CDR1 is LGHNA and CDR2 YNFKEQ. This CDR3 contains 14 residues. The CDR3 DNA is TGTGCCAGCAGCTCCGACAGGGGATTACGCGAGCAGTACTTC. It specifies CASSSDRGLREQYF.

This chain links TRBV27 with TRBJ2-5; maybe TRBD1 (6 bases). Trimming removed 5 bases at V and 4 bases at J, with 14 bases between. The CDR3 length is 14 residues. Germline CDR1 MNHEY, CDR2 SMNVEV (reference sequence). The CDR3 nucleotides are TGTGCCAGCAGTCTACTACAGGGTACAGAGACCCAGTACTTC. This translates into CASSLLQGTETQYF.

The chain recombines TRBV2 with TRBJ2-7; TRBD2 aligns across 8 bases. V gave up 5 bases and J gave up 5 bases; unmatched junction bases: 17. CDR1 and CDR2 from the germline V gene are SNHLY and FYNNEI. CDR3 size: 17 residues. This CDR3 reads CASSPIRLAKAADEQYF. The DNA for the CDR3 is TGTGCCAGCAGTCCAATCCGACTAGCGAAGGCCGCCGACGAGCAGTACTTC. Variable domain in full (rest from reference TRBV2 and TRBJ2-7): EPEVTQTPSHQVTQMGQEVILRCVPISNHLYFYWYRQILGQKVEFLVSFYNNEISEKSEIFDDQFSVERPDGSNFTLKIRSTKLEDSAMYFCASSPIRLAKAADEQYFGPGTRLTVT.

This clone occurred once. The DNA of the CDR3 is TGTGCCAGCAGCTTCAAGCGGCCTTCCTACAATGAGCAGTTCTTC. Translated, it gives CASSFKRPSYNEQFF. The J gene is TRBJ2-1, the V gene TRBV5-4, with D maybe TRBD2 (5 bases). CDR1 is SGHNT, CDR2 YYREEE, per germline (reference sequence). V lost 2 bases and J lost 1, with 10 bases in between. This CDR3 has 15 amino acids.

The chain uses TRBV28 and TRBJ2-7; 7 bases agree with TRBD1. Trimming removed 0 bases from V and 0 bases from J; junction bases left unmatched: 14. The CDR3 runs 19 residues. In germline, CDR1 is MDHEN, CDR2 SYDVKM. Written as DNA, the CDR3 is TGTGCCAGCAGTTTATGCTTTACCCCCACAGGGGAAACCTCCTACGAGCAGTACTTC. This encodes CASSLCFTPTGETSYEQYF.

The V gene is TRBV5-5, the J gene TRBJ2-7, with 7 positions matching TRBD2. Trimming cost V 4 bases and J 5 bases; bases outside gene matches: 15. Germline V gene sequence: CDR1 SGHKS, CDR2 YYEKEE (reference sequence). CDR3 length: 16 amino acids. In DNA, the CDR3 is TGTGCCAGCAGCCCTAAGGTGGGGTACCGGGGGGACGAGCAGTACTTC. It is translated as CASSPKVGYRGDEQYF.

The V call is TRBV30, the J call TRBJ2-2; possible D gene TRBD1, 5 bases. In germline, CDR1 is GTSNPN, CDR2 SVGIG (reference sequence). CDR3 length: 15 amino acids. Trimming left V 1 base short and J 0 bases short, with 9 bases between. DNA of the CDR3: TGTGCCTGGAGTGGCCAGGGTTCGAACACCGGGGAGCTGTTTTTT. Encoded protein: CAWSGQGSNTGELFF.